Included here is one T cell receptor (beta chain) sequence, with context. As yet, its antigen is unknown. The sample originates from a study of shared clonotypes between healthy human individuals. Findings and caveats of the study: Generation probability values for non-shared clonotypes were lower than those for clonotypes shared by all four donors. Relative to memory subsets, naive subsets generally showed larger estimated richness.

Assay execution proceeded at the deep level. Profiling relied on immunoSEQ multiplex PCR, and the TCRdb table lists in-frame clones only, not all of them. The sample gives about 680,000 clones, over 65% of which show up once; over 1.5% is in the top ten. The receptor was isolated from a woman in her 30s in good health. Sequencing was done on a sample of memory CD4+ T cells sorted from blood. Subset specified: CD45RA-negative fraction.

The CDR3 sequence is CASSGRFWDTETKNIQYF. The CDR3 bases are TGTGCCAGCAGCGGGCGTTTCTGGGACACCGAGACCAAAAACATTCAGTACTTC. This chain uses TRBV7-9 with TRBJ2-4, with D perhaps matching TRBD1 (6 bases). V was clipped by 5 bases and J by 2 bases, with 22 bases between them. Germline loops: CDR1 SEHNR, CDR2 FQNEAQ (reference sequence). The CDR3 length is 18 residues.